Below, one TCR beta chain is given with its context. Its antigen is as yet unknown. This specimen comes from a study of cytomegalovirus exposure and HLA in healthy donors. PCR employed 60 Vbeta and 13 Jbeta primers. Sequencing used immunoSEQ multiplex PCR; TCRdb keeps in-frame clones, though not all of them. The sample shows some 70,000 clones, about 61% of them seen only once. Sampled while nominally healthy, donors likely had unrecorded immune exposures. CDR1 SGHNT and CDR2 YYREEE come from the germline V gene (reference sequence). The CDR3 loop spans 13 amino acids. V was clipped by 4 bases and J by 0 bases, with 7 bases between them. Study results and caveats: Upon later analysis, HLA-associated TCR beta chains proved more clonally expanded than other, equally common chains. Exclusion applied to some V segments, including TRBV6-2 and TRBV6-3, as they were indistinguishable. The classifier reportedly diagnosed cytomegalovirus status with high sensitivity and specificity.

The sequencing input was PBMCs. The receptor was isolated from a woman aged 45 to 65 in good health and CMV-seronegative. This chain connects TRBV5-4 to TRBJ2-5; D not certain. The CDR3 bases are TGTGCCAGCAGCCGCGACAACCAAGAGACCCAGTACTTC. This codes for CASSRDNQETQYF.